This is a list of T cell receptor beta chains from one sample in a study of blood T cell repertoires in COVID-19. Here immunoSEQ multiplex PCR was the method, and the copy in TCRdb shows in-frame clones only, minus some. The table records roughly 200,000 clones, 80% of them present only once. The specimen sequenced was peripheral blood. These TCRs come from a woman aged 70-85 years with acute or convalescent COVID-19. CDR3s leave out the opening cysteine and the closing phenylalanine or tryptophan. The size field is filled for only some rows; it gives once, few, many or a size class.

v_gene: TRBV18; j_gene: TRBJ1-2; abundance: NA; CDR3aa: ASSPTPGTDYGYT
v_gene: TRBV6-6; j_gene: TRBJ2-7; abundance: NA; CDR3aa: ASSYSEEPGYEQY
v_gene: TRBV6-1; j_gene: TRBJ2-7; abundance: NA; CDR3aa: ASRLTVTYEQY
v_gene: TRBV7-3; j_gene: TRBJ1-2; abundance: NA; CDR3aa: ASSSNSGTAYGYT
v_gene: TRBV2; j_gene: TRBJ2-3; abundance: NA; CDR3aa: ASRAQGRDTQY
v_gene: TRBV5-4; j_gene: TRBJ2-6; abundance: NA; CDR3aa: ASSLGLAGAGANVLT
v_gene: TRBV27; j_gene: TRBJ2-5; abundance: NA; CDR3aa: ASSPLAALQETQY
v_gene: TRBV18; j_gene: TRBJ1-2; abundance: NA; CDR3aa: ASSPSTGGANYGYT
v_gene: TRBV5-6; j_gene: TRBJ1-5; abundance: NA; CDR3aa: ASSLGLSQPQH
v_gene: TRBV7-2; j_gene: TRBJ1-3; abundance: NA; CDR3aa: ASSEAPGHYSGNTIY
v_gene: TRBV3-1/TRBV3-2; j_gene: TRBJ2-1; abundance: NA; CDR3aa: ASTPLRGGEQF
v_gene: TRBV27; j_gene: TRBJ1-6; abundance: once; CDR3aa: ASSLEGFGNSPLH
v_gene: TRBV28; j_gene: TRBJ2-5; abundance: NA; CDR3aa: ASSSGGEETQY
v_gene: TRBV28; j_gene: TRBJ1-4; abundance: NA; CDR3aa: ASRPATGWASANEKLF
v_gene: TRBV6-5; j_gene: TRBJ2-3; abundance: NA; CDR3aa: ASSPSSGSADTQY
v_gene: TRBV14; j_gene: TRBJ1-2; abundance: NA; CDR3aa: ASSQNDIFYGYT
v_gene: TRBV15; j_gene: TRBJ2-7; abundance: NA; CDR3aa: ATSRDGRGDDEQY
v_gene: TRBV5-4; j_gene: TRBJ2-2; abundance: NA; CDR3aa: ASSGPGQSTGELF
v_gene: TRBV28; j_gene: TRBJ1-2; abundance: few; CDR3aa: ASSEGHLPTYGYT
v_gene: TRBV2; j_gene: TRBJ1-1; abundance: few; CDR3aa: ASNPQGGNTEAF
v_gene: TRBV2; j_gene: TRBJ2-3; abundance: NA; CDR3aa: ASSNEGLQIDTQY
v_gene: TRBV19; j_gene: TRBJ1-2; abundance: NA; CDR3aa: ASTPDTLNYGYT
v_gene: TRBV9; j_gene: TRBJ1-3; abundance: NA; CDR3aa: ASSVGQGPGNTIY
v_gene: TRBV28; j_gene: TRBJ1-1; abundance: NA; CDR3aa: ASSLSPDRSNTEAF
v_gene: TRBV5-1; j_gene: TRBJ1-1; abundance: NA; CDR3aa: ASSLESGGRRTEAF
v_gene: TRBV30; j_gene: TRBJ1-6; abundance: NA; CDR3aa: AWSVMTGDLRSYNSPLH
v_gene: TRBV5-1; j_gene: TRBJ1-2; abundance: NA; CDR3aa: ASSVEAGGLEGYT
v_gene: TRBV5-1; j_gene: TRBJ1-1; abundance: NA; CDR3aa: ASSLQGGGTEAF
v_gene: TRBV5-1; j_gene: TRBJ1-4; abundance: NA; CDR3aa: ASSNPGQDNEKLF
v_gene: TRBV5-1; j_gene: TRBJ1-2; abundance: NA; CDR3aa: ASSLDRAFRGYT
v_gene: TRBV5-1; j_gene: TRBJ2-1; abundance: NA; CDR3aa: ASSSRGSGYNEQF
v_gene: TRBV30; j_gene: TRBJ1-2; abundance: once; CDR3aa: AWSVEGGFSIYGYT